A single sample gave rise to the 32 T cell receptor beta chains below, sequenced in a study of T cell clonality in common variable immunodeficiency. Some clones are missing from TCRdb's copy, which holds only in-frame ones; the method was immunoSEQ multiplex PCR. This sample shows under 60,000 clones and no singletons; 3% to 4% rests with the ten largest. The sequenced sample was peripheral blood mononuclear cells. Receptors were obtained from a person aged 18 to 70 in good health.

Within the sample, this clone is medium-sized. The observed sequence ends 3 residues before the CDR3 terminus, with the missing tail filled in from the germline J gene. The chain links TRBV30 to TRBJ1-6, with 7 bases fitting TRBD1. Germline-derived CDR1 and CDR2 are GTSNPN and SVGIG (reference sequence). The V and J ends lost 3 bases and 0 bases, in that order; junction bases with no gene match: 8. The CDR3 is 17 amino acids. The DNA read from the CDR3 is TGTGCCTGGAGGCCGGGACAGCAGAGCTCCTATAATTCACCC. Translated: CAWRPGQQSSYNSP. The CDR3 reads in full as CAWRPGQQSSYNSPLHF.

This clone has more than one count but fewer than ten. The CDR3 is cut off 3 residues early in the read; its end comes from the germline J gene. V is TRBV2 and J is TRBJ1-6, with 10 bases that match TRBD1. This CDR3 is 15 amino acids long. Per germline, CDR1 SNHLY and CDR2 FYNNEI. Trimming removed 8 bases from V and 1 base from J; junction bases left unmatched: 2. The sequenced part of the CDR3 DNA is TGTGCCAGCGGACAGGGGGGTTCCTATAATTCACCC. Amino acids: CASGQGGSYNSP. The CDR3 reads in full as CASGQGGSYNSPLHF.

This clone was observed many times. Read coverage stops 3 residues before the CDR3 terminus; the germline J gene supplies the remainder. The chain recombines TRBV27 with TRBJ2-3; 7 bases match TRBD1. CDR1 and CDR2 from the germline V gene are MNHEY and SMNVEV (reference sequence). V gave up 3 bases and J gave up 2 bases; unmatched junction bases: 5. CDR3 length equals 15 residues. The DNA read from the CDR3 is TGTGCCAGCAGTTTGGCTAGGGGGCACACAGATACG. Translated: CASSLARGHTDT. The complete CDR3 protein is CASSLARGHTDTQYF.

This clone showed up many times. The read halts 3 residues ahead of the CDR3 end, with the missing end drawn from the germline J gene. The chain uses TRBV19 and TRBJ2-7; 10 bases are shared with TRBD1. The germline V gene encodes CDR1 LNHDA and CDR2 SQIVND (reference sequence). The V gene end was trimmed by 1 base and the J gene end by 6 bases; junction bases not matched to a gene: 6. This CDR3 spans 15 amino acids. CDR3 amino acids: CASSIVGTGVSEQYF. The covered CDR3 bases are TGTGCCAGTAGTATAGTTGGGACAGGGGTTTCCGAG.

The DNA read from the CDR3 is TGTGCCAGTAGTCCCACACGGACAGGGAACACTGAA. Its protein is CASSPTRTGNTE. The whole CDR3 region reads CASSPTRTGNTEAFF. The chain couples TRBV19 to TRBJ1-1; 7 positions match TRBD1. The sequenced fragment ends 3 residues before the CDR3 boundary, so the rest is inferred from the germline J gene. J lost 1 base, V lost 5 bases, and 7 bases had no gene match. This CDR3 comprises 15 residues. Germline V gene data show CDR1 as LNHDA and CDR2 as SQIVND (reference sequence). Filled out from reference TRBV19 and TRBJ1-1, the complete variable domain reads DGGITQSPKYLFRKEGQNVTLSCEQNLNHDAMYWYRQDPGQGLRLIYYSQIVNDFQKGDIAEGYSVSREKKESFPLTVTSAQKNPTAFYLCASSPTRTGNTEAFFGQGTRLTVV.

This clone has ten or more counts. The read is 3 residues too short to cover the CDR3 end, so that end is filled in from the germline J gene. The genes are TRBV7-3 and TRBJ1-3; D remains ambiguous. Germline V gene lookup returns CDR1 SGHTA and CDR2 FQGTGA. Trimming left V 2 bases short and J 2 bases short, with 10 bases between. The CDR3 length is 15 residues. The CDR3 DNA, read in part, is TGTGCCAGCAGCTTATCAGGAGGCGCTGGAAACACC. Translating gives CASSLSGGAGNT. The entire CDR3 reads CASSLSGGAGNTIYF.

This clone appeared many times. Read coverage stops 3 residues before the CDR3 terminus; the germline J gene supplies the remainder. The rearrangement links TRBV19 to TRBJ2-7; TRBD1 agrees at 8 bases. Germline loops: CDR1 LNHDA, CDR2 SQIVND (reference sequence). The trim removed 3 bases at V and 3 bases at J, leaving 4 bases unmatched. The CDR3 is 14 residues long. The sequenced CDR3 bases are TGTGCCAGTAGTATCCGGACAGGGCACTACGAG. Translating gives CASSIRTGHYE. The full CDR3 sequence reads CASSIRTGHYEQYF. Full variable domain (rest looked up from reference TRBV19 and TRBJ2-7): DGGITQSPKYLFRKEGQNVTLSCEQNLNHDAMYWYRQDPGQGLRLIYYSQIVNDFQKGDIAEGYSVSREKKESFPLTVTSAQKNPTAFYLCASSIRTGHYEQYFGPGTRLTVT.

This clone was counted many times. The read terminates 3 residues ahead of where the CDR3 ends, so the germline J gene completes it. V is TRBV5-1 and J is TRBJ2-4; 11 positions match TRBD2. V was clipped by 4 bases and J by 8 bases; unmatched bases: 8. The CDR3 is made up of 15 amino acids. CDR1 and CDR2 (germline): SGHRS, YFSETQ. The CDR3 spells CASSPVTSGSDIQYF. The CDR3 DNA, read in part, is TGCGCCAGCAGCCCGGTTACTAGCGGGAGTGACATT.

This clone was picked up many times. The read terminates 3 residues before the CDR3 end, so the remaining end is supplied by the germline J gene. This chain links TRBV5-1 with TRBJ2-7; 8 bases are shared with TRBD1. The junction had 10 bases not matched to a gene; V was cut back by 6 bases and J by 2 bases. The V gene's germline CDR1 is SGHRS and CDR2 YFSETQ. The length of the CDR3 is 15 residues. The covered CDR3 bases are TGCGCCAGCACTCACACAGGGGGGCAAACCTACGAG. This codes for CASTHTGGQTYE. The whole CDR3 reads CASTHTGGQTYEQYF.

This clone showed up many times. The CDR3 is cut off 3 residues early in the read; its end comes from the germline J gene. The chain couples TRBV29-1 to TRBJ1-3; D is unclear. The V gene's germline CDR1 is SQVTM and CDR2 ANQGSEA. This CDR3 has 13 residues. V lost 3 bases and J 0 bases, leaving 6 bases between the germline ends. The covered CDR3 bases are TGCAGCGTTGAGTCAGACTCTGGAAACACC. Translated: CSVESDSGNT. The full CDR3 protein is CSVESDSGNTIYF.

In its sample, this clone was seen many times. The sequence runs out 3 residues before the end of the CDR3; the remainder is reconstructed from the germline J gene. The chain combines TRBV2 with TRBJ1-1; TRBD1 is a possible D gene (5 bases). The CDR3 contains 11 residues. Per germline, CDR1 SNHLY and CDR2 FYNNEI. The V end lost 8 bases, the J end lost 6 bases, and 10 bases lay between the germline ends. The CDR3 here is CASPQGSEAFF. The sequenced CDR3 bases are TGTGCCAGCCCCCAGGGCTCTGAA.

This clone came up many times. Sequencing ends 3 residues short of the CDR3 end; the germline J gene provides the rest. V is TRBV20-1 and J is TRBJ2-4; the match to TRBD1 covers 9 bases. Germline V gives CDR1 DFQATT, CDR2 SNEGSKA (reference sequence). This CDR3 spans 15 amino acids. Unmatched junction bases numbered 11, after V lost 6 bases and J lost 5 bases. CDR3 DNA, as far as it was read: TGCAGTGCCCACCCCGGGACAGGGAGGGAAAACATT. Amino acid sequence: CSAHPGTGRENI. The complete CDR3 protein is CSAHPGTGRENIQYF.

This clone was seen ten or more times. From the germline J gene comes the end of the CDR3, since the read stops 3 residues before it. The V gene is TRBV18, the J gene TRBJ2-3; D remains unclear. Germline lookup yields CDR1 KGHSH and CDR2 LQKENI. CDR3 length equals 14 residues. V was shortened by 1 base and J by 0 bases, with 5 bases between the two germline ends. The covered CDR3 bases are TGTGCCAGCTCACCACTAGCCAGCACAGATACG. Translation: CASSPLASTDT. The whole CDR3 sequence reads CASSPLASTDTQYF.

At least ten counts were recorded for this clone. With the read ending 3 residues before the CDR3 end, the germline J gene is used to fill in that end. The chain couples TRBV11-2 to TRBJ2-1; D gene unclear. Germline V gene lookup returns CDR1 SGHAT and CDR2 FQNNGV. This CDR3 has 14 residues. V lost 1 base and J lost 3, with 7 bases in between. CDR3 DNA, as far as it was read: TGTGCCAGCAGCTTAGGCTACTTCTACAATGAG. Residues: CASSLGYFYNE. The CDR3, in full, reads CASSLGYFYNEQFF.

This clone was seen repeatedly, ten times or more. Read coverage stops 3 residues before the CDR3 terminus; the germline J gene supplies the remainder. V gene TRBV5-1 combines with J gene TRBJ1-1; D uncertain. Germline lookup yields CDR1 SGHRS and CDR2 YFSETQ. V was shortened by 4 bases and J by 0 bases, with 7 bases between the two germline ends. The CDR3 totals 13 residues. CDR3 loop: CASSPTLNTEAFF. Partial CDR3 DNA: TGCGCCAGCAGCCCAACATTGAACACTGAA.

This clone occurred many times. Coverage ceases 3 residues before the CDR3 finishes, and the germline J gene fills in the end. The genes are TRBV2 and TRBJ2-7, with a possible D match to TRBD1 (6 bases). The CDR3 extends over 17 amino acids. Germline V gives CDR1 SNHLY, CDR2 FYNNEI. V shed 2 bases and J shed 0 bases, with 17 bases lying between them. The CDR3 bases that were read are TGTGCCAGCAGTGAACCCCATGACAGGAGGAGCTCCTACGAG. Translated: CASSEPHDRRSSYE. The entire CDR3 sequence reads CASSEPHDRRSSYEQYF.

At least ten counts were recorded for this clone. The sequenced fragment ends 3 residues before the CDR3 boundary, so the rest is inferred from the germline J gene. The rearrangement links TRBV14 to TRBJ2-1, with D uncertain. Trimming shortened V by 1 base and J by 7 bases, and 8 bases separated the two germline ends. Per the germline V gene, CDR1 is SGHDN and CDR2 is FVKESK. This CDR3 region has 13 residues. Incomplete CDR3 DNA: TGTGCCAGCAGCCAAGTCGCCCAGAATGAG. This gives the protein CASSQVAQNE. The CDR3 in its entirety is CASSQVAQNEQFF.

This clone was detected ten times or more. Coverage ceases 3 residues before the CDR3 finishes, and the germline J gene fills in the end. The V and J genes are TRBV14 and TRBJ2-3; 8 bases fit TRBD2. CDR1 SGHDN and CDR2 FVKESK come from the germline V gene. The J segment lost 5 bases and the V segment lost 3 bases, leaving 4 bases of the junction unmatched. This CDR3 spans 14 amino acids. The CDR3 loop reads CASSHGTRLDTQYF. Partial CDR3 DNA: TGTGCCAGCAGCCACGGGACTAGATTAGATACG. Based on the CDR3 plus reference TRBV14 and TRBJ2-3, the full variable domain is EAGVTQFPSHSVIEKGQTVTLRCDPISGHDNLYWYRRVMGKEIKFLLHFVKESKQDESGMPNNRFLAERTGGTYSTLKVQPAELEDSGVYFCASSHGTRLDTQYFGPGTRLTVL.

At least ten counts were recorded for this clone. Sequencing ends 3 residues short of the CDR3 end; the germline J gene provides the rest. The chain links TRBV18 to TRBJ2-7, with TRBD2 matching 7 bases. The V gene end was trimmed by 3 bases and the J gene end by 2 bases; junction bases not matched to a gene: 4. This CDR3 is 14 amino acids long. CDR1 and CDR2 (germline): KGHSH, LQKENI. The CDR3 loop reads CASSPEAGPYEQYF. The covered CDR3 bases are TGTGCCAGCTCACCGGAAGCGGGACCCTACGAG.

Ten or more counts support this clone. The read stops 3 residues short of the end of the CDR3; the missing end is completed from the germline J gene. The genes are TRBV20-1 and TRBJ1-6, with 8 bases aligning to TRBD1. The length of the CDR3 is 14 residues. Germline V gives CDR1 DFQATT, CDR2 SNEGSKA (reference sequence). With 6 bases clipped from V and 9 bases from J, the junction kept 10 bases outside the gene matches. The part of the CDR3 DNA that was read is TGCAGTGCCTTAGGGCAGGGGGCAGGTTCACCC. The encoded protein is CSALGQGAGSP. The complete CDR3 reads CSALGQGAGSPLHF.

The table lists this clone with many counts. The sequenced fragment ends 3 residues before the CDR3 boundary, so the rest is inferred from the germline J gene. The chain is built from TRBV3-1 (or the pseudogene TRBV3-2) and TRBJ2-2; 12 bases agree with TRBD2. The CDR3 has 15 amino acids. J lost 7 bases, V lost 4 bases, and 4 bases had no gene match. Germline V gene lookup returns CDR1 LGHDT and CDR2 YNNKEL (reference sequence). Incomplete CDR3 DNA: TGTGCCAGCAGCCCGACTAGCGGGAGCAACGGGGAG. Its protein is CASSPTSGSNGE. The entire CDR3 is CASSPTSGSNGELFF.

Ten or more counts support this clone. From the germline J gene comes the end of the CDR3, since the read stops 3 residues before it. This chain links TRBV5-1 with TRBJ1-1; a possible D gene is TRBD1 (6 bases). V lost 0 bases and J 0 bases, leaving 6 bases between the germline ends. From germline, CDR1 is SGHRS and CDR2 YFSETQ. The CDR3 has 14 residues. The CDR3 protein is CASSLDRVNTEAFF. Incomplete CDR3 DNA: TGCGCCAGCAGCTTGGACAGGGTGAACACTGAA.

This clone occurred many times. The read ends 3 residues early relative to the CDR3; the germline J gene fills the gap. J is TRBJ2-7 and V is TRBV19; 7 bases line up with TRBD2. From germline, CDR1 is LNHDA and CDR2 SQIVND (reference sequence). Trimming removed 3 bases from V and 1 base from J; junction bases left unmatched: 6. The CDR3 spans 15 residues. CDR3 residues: CASSIFSGVSYEQYF. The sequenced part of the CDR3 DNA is TGTGCCAGTAGTATTTTCAGCGGGGTGTCCTACGAG.

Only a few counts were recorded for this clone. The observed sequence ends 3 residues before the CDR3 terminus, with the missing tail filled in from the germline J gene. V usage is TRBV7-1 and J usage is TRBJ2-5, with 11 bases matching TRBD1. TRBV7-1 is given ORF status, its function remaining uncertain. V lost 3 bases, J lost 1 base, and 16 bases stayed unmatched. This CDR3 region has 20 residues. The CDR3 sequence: CASSSTFGTGGVGRQETQYF. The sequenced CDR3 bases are TGTGCCAGCAGCTCTACCTTCGGGACAGGGGGGGTCGGTCGCCAAGAGACC.

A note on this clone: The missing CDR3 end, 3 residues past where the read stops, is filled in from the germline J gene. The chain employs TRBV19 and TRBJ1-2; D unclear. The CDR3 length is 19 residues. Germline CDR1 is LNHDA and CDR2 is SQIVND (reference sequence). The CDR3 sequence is CASSALAGGPKSSYNDYTF. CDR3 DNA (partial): TGTGCCAGTAGTGCCTTAGCGGGAGGCCCCAAAAGCTCCTACAATGAC.

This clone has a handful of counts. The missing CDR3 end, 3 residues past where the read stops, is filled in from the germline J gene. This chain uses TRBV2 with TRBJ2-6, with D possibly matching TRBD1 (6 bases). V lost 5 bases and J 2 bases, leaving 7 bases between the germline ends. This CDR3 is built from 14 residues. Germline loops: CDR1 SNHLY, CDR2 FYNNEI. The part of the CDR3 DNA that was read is TGTGCCAGCAGTACAGGGCCTGGGGCCAACGTC. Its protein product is CASSTGPGANV. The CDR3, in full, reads CASSTGPGANVLTF.

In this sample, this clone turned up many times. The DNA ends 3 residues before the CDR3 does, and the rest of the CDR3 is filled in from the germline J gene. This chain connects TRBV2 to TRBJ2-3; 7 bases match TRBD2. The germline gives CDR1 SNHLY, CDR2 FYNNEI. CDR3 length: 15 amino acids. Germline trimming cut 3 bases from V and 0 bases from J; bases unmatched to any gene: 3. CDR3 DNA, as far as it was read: TGTGCCAGCAGTGATGGCGGGGGTAGCACAGATACG. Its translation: CASSDGGGSTDT. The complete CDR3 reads CASSDGGGSTDTQYF.

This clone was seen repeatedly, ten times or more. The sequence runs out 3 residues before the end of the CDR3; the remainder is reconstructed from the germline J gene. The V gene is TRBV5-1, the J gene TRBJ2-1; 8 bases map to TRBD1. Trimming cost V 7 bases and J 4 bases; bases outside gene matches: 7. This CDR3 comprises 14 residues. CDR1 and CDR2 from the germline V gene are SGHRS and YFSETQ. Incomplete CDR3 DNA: TGCGCCAGCCGACCAGGGGGCTCATACAATGAG. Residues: CASRPGGSYNE. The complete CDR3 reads CASRPGGSYNEQFF.

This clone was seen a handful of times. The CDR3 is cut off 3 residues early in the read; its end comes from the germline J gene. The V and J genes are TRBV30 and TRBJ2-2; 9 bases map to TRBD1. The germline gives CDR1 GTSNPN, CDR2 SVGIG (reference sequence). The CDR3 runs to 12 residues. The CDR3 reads CACGQGKGPLFF. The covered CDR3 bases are TGTGCCTGCGGACAGGGGAAGGGTCCG.

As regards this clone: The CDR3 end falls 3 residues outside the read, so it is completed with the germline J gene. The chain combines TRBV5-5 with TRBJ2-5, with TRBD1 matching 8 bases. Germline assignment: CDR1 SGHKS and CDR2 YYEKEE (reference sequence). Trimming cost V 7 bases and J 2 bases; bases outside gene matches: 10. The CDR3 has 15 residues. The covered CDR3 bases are TGTGCCAGCGACGTGGCAGGGGGCCGGCAAGAGACC. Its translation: CASDVAGGRQET. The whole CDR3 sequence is CASDVAGGRQETQYF.

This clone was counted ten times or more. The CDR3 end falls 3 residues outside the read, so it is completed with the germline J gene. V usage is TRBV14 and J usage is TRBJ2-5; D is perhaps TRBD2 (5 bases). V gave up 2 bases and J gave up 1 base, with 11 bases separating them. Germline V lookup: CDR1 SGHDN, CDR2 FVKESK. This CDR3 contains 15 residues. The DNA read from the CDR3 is TGTGCCAGCAGCCAAATGAGTAGCGCCCAAGAGACC. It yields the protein CASSQMSSAQET. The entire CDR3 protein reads CASSQMSSAQETQYF.

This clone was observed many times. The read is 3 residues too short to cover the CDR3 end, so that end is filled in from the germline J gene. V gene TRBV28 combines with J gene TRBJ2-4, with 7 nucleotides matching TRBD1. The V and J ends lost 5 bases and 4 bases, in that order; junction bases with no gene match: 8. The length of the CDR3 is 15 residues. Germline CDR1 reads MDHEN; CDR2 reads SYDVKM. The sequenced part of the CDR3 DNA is TGTGCCAGCAGTGAGTTTACAGGGGTTAAAAACATT. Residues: CASSEFTGVKNI. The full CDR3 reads CASSEFTGVKNIQYF.